This T cell receptor beta chain stems from a study of blood T cell repertoires in COVID-19. In the original workflow: Quantification of nucleated cells was approximated via reference gene primer amplification. Using immunoSEQ multiplex PCR, the repertoire was profiled, and TCRdb retains in-frame clones only, with some absent. V, J and clone size derive from that table, while D and trimming were established from the DNA sequence. Here the sample spans 35,000 to 45,000 clones, roughly 87% being singletons. Germline trimming cut 3 bases from V and 8 bases from J; bases unmatched to any gene: 7. Germline values: CDR1 GTSNPN, CDR2 SVGIG (reference sequence). There are 14 residues in the CDR3.

The J gene is TRBJ2-7, the V gene TRBV30, with 13 positions matching TRBD2. The source is a human donor in a cohort sampled during active COVID-19. Material for sequencing was peripheral blood. CDR3 sequence (DNA): TGTGCCTGGAGATCCGGGACTAGCGGGAATCAGCAGTACTTC. Translated, it gives CAWRSGTSGNQQYF. The variable domain in full, with the rest retrieved from reference TRBV30 and TRBJ2-7, is SQTIHQWPATLVQPVGSPLSLECTVEGTSNPNLYWYRQAAGRGLQLLFYSVGIGQISSEVPQNLSASRPQDRQFILSSKKLLLSDSGFYLCAWRSGTSGNQQYFGPGTRLTVT.